Here is one T cell receptor beta chain with its context. Antigen: not known. This CDR3 comprises 15 residues. The germline CDR1 and CDR2 sequences are LNHDA and SQIVND (reference sequence). Trimming removed 6 bases at V and 4 bases at J, with 16 bases between. Once extracted for a subset, genomic DNA was divided evenly among several immunoSEQ plates. Sequencing used immunoSEQ multiplex PCR; TCRdb keeps in-frame clones, though not all of them. The repertoire holds 2.3 million or so clones, with roughly 93% as singletons. The sample belongs to a study of shared clonotypes between healthy human individuals. Study summary: Each donor's CD4 naive and CD4 memory cells filled three plates apiece, CD8 naive two, and CD8 memory one.

Overall study results and limits: Sampling was confined to blood; repertoires within tissues likely differ.

The TCR sequence derives from a young man in good health. Some clones in this sample may be carry-over from other donors' samples. Material: naive CD4+ T cells from PBMCs. Regarding subset: CD45RA+ positively selected. The chain couples TRBV19 to TRBJ1-5; D is possibly TRBD1 (5 bases). CDR3 residues: CASSPGRQGNQPQHF. CDR3 DNA: TGTGCCAGTAGCCCCGGGCGCCAGGGTAATCAGCCCCAGCATTTT.